These T cell receptor beta chains were read from a single sample in a study of control samples from healthy donors and cancer patients. Profiled with immunoSEQ multiplex PCR; TCRdb holds only in-frame clones, not every one. This table holds around 100,000 clones, about 89% found once. The sequenced material came from PBMCs. These receptors all come from a man between 60 and 75 years old with lung cancer. Each CDR3 is given with its conserved first and last residue. A D gene is named only where the DNA matches it firmly. The size of a clone is reported for some rows only, either as once, few or many, or as a class for expanded clones.

v_gene	abundance	d_gene	j_gene	CDR3aa	CDR3nt
TRBV3-1/TRBV3-2	.	.	TRBJ1-5	CASSPTDNQPQHF	TGTGCCAGCAGCCCTACAGACAATCAGCCCCAGCATTTT
TRBV19	.	.	TRBJ2-3	CASSSPWLADTQYF	TGTGCCAGTAGTAGCCCTTGGTTGGCAGATACGCAGTATTTT
TRBV27	.	.	TRBJ2-2	CASSLRPLNTGELFF	TGTGCCAGCAGTTTAAGACCCCTGAACACCGGGGAGCTGTTTTTT
TRBV7-9	.	.	TRBJ1-6	CASSREAGLRNSPLHF	TGTGCCAGCAGCCGCGAGGCGGGACTGCGCAATTCACCCCTCCACTTT
TRBV5-1	.	TRBD1	TRBJ1-4	CASSLGQGTELFF	TGCGCCAGCAGCCTCGGACAGGGGACGGAACTGTTTTTT
TRBV3-1/TRBV3-2	.	.	TRBJ1-2	CASSQDPRGANYGYTF	TGTGCCAGCAGCCAAGACCCCAGGGGAGCTAACTATGGCTACACCTTC
TRBV5-4	once	TRBD2	TRBJ2-3	CASTSGGASTDTQYF	TGTGCCAGCACTAGCGGGGGGGCTAGCACAGATACGCAGTATTTT
TRBV5-4	.	TRBD1	TRBJ1-2	CASSLGGQGYYGYTF	TGTGCCAGCAGCTTGGGTGGACAGGGGTACTATGGCTACACCTTC
TRBV6-6	.	.	TRBJ1-6	CASSPRAAGSSYNSPLHF	TGTGCCAGCAGTCCTCGAGCCGCAGGGAGCTCCTATAATTCACCCCTCCACTTT
TRBV25-1	.	TRBD1	TRBJ2-3	CASIRGHTDTQYF	TGTGCCAGCATAAGGGGGCACACAGATACGCAGTATTTT
TRBV7-8	.	.	TRBJ2-5	CASSLGAGRQETQYF	TGTGCCAGCAGCTTAGGGGCGGGTCGACAAGAGACCCAGTACTTC
TRBV4-2	few	.	TRBJ2-2	CASSQGDHNTGELFF	TGTGCCAGCAGCCAAGGGGATCATAACACCGGGGAGCTGTTTTTT
TRBV12-5	few	.	TRBJ2-1	CASGLVQDGHLSYNEQFF	TGTGCTAGTGGTTTGGTACAGGACGGGCACCTCTCCTACAATGAGCAGTTCTTC